Listed below are T cell receptor beta chains from one sample, sequenced in a study of blood T cell repertoires in COVID-19. Assay used: immunoSEQ multiplex PCR; TCRdb lists only in-frame clones, some missing. The table has 130,000 to 150,000 clones, approximately 84% seen once. The sample consisted of peripheral blood. These receptors were taken from a human donor in a cohort sampled during active COVID-19. The CDR3 runs from the conserved cysteine through the conserved F or W. Each record gives: clone size, V gene, D gene, J gene, CDR3 DNA, CDR3 protein. D genes are given only for firm matches. The size field is filled for only some rows; it gives once, few, many or a size class.

>.|TRBV5-4|.|TRBJ1-1
TGTGCCAGCAGCCTAGGGGGGAACACTGAAGCTTTCTTT
CASSLGGNTEAFF
>once|TRBV7-3|.|TRBJ2-7
TGTGCCAGCAGCCCAACGGTCCCCCCCTACGAGCAGTACTTC
CASSPTVPPYEQYF
>.|TRBV4-2|.|TRBJ1-4
TGTGCCAGCAGCCAAGATCTCGGAGGACAGAATAATGAAAAACTGTTTTTT
CASSQDLGGQNNEKLFF
>few|TRBV4-1|TRBD1|TRBJ2-6
TGCGCCAGCAGCCCTCGGACAGGGGGGTTGTCTGGGGCCAACGTCCTGACTTTC
CASSPRTGGLSGANVLTF
>.|TRBV4-1|.|TRBJ2-2
TGCGCCAGCAGCCAAAAACAGGGGAACACCGGGGAGCTGTTTTTT
CASSQKQGNTGELFF
>.|TRBV7-2|.|TRBJ1-5
TGTGCCAGCAGCCTCAGGGGTAGCAATCAGCCCCAGCATTTT
CASSLRGSNQPQHF
>few|TRBV11-2|.|TRBJ2-2
TGTGCCAGCAGCTTACTACAGACCGGGGAGCTGTTTTTT
CASSLLQTGELFF
>.|TRBV4-1|TRBD1|TRBJ1-1
TGCGCCAGCAGGGGGACAGCTAATGAAGCTTTCTTT
CASRGTANEAFF
>.|TRBV5-1|.|TRBJ1-2
TGCGCCAGCAGTTTGGAGGGGGTTGACGGCTACACCTTC
CASSLEGVDGYTF
>.|TRBV30|.|TRBJ2-3
TGTGCCTGGAGTGAGGGCTCGGCGGGGCTGAATACGCAGTATTTT
CAWSEGSAGLNTQYF
>.|TRBV7-9|.|TRBJ1-1
TGTGCCAGCAGACAGGGATTCACTGAAGCTTTCTTT
CASRQGFTEAFF
>.|TRBV5-1|TRBD2|TRBJ2-1
TGCGCCAGCAGCTCGGGGCGGGGGGCCCGGTCCTACAATGAGCAGTTCTTC
CASSSGRGARSYNEQFF
>.|TRBV7-6|TRBD1|TRBJ2-7
TGTGCCAGCAGCGAATTAGACAGGGGGACCTACGAGCAGTACTTC
CASSELDRGTYEQYF
>.|TRBV28|TRBD1|TRBJ2-7
TGTGCCAGCACCCTGGGACAGGGGACTATTTTCCCCTACGAGCAGTACTTC
CASTLGQGTIFPYEQYF
>.|TRBV24-1|TRBD1|TRBJ2-2
TGTGCCACCAGTGCGTACAGGGGGTCGGCCGGGGAGCTGTTTTTT
CATSAYRGSAGELFF
>.|TRBV5-4|.|TRBJ2-3
TGTGCCAGCTGGGGTCTTCGGGGGGATACGCAGTATTTT
CASWGLRGDTQYF
>.|TRBV27|.|TRBJ1-4
TGTGCCAGCAGTTTGGGGCCGAACCTTAATGAAAAACTGTTTTTT
CASSLGPNLNEKLFF
>.|TRBV24-1|TRBD2|TRBJ2-3
TGTGCCACCAGTGATTTCGAGCGGGGGGGCGCAGATACGCAGTATTTT
CATSDFERGGADTQYF